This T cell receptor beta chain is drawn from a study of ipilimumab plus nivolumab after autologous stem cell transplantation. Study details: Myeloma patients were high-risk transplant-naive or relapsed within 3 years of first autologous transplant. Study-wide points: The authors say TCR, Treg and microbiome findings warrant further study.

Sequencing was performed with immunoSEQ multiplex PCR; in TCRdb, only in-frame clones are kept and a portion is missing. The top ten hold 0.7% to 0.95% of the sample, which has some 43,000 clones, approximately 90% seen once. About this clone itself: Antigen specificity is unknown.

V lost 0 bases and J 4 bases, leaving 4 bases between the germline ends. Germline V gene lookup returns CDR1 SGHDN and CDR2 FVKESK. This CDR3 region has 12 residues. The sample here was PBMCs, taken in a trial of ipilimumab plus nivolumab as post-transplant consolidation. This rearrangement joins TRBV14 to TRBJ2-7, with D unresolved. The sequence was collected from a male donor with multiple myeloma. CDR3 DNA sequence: TGTGCCAGCAGCCAAGATTCTTACGAGCAGTACTTC. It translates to CASSQDSYEQYF. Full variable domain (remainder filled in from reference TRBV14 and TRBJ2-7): EAGVTQFPSHSVIEKGQTVTLRCDPISGHDNLYWYRRVMGKEIKFLLHFVKESKQDESGMPNNRFLAERTGGTYSTLKVQPAELEDSGVYFCASSQDSYEQYFGPGTRLTVT.